This T cell receptor (beta chain) was sequenced in a study of CD8 T cells in ankylosing spondylitis (dated by TCRdb to about 2017). At the level of the whole study: T cell receptor beta repertoires were profiled in healthy donors and ankylosing spondylitis patients so that disease-linked TCR variants could be found. The whole study cohort included about a hundred healthy donors and 25 ankylosing spondylitis patients. Peripheral blood was sampled, and synovial fluid was additionally collected from ankylosing spondylitis patients. Study-wide conclusions, independent of this receptor: Some motif variants were previously reported in synovial fluid and blood of reactive arthritis patients, suggesting common disease-initiation mechanisms. A TCR beta motif made up of several highly homologous amino acid variants appeared to be characteristic of blood from ankylosing spondylitis patients. The disease-linked clones were reported as significantly enriched in matched synovial fluid samples from ankylosing spondylitis patients. A CD8+ phenotype was shown by the disease-linked clones, which were found at relatively low frequencies in peripheral blood.

The V end loses 4 bases and the J end loses 3 bases, and a stretch of 13 bases separates them. Its CDR3 holds 14 amino acids, cysteine through phenylalanine. CDR3 DNA is the only sequence kept; it has 42 bases, read in frame from the first base. CDR1 SGHRS and CDR2 YFSETQ are derived from the germline V gene. This clonotype has more than one count but fewer than ten. It has no known antigen specificity. Base-call qualities are not available, and no considerably larger clone is one nucleotide away. The run used an Illumina HiSeq 2500. TCR beta libraries were prepared by quantitative 5'-RACE with molecular barcodes. In the original analysis: A new computational method, built on a probabilistic model of VDJ rearrangement, was used to identify disease-linked TCR variants. In TCRdb, the public reads were trimmed at Q25 with fastp and aligned with MiXCR, with productive beta chains retained. For every CDR3 protein sequence, its rows merge into one entry that carries the most common genes and DNA. TCRdb's processing, not the authors' own work, is the source of the V and J calls. Here the sample has about 130,000 distinct CDR3 sequences; roughly 6.6% occur a single time. Less than 15% of the sample is held by the ten biggest clonotypes.

Sequencing was carried out using blood, either unsorted or a sorted T cell fraction (not recorded which). The sequence was obtained from a male donor with ankylosing spondylitis or in good health (not recorded which). This chain joins TRBV5-1 to TRBJ1-2, with the D segment identity uncertain. The bases are TGCGCCAGCAGCCCCCCCCTCAGCGACTATGGCTACACCTTC. It encodes CASSPPLSDYGYTF. The full variable domain, with segments outside the CDR3 supplied by the reference TRBV5-1 and TRBJ1-2 proteins, appears as KAGVTQTPRYLIKTRGQQVTLSCSPISGHRSVSWYQQTPGQGLQFLFEYFSETQRNKGNFPGRFSGRQFSNSRSEMNVSTLELGDSALYLCASSPPLSDYGYTFGSGTRLTVV.